This T cell receptor (beta chain) was documented in a study of human versus mouse CDR3 diversity and MHC coevolution. Profiled with immunoSEQ multiplex PCR; TCRdb holds only in-frame clones, not every one. The repertoire holds more than 60,000 clones, with 92% as singletons. With respect to this clone: Antigen unknown.

Trimming cost V 3 bases and J 2 bases; bases outside gene matches: 7. Germline V lookup: CDR1 WNHNN, CDR2 SYGVQD (reference sequence). The CDR3 has 17 residues. Cells were CD45RO-negative CD62L-positive naive CD4 T cells sorted from PBMCs. Overall study findings and caveats: Human T cells were selected on more than five MHC II alleles.

Sequenced: naive CD4+ T cells from blood. As to subset: CD45RO-negative CD62L-positive naive CD4 T cells. This clonotype originated in a person aged 30 to 69 in good health. The genes are TRBV10-1 and TRBJ2-1; 10 nucleotides align to TRBD2. The CDR3 is CASSEGLAGVPYNEQFF. The CDR3 nucleotides are TGCGCCAGCAGTGAAGGGCTAGCGGGAGTCCCCTACAATGAGCAGTTCTTC.